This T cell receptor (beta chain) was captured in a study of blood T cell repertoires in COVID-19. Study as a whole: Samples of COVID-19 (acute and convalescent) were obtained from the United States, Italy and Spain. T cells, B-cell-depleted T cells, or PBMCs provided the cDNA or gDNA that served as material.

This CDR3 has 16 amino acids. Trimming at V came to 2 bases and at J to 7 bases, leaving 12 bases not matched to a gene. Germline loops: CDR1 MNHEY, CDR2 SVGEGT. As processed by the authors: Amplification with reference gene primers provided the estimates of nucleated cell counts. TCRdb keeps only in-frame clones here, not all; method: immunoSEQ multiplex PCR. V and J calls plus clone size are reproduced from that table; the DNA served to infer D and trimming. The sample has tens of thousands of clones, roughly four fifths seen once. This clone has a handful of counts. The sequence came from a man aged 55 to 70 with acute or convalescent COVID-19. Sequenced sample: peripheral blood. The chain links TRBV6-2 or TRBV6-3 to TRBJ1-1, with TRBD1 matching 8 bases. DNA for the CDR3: TGTGCCAGCAGTTACAAAATAGGGACAGGTTTCGTTGAAGCTTTCTTT. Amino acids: CASSYKIGTGFVEAFF.